This TCR beta chain derives from a study of T cell clonotyping in hematopoietic cell transplantation. V lost 6 bases and J 5 bases, leaving 22 bases between the germline ends. The CDR3 has 16 residues. The germline gives CDR1 KGHSH, CDR2 LQKENI. The repertoire was sequenced with immunoSEQ multiplex PCR; TCRdb's copy has only in-frame clones and lacks some. The table shows around 28,000 clones, with 85% to 95% occurring only once. Time point defined: recipient sample about 28 days before transplant, after cytoreduction. This clonotype was sampled from a man aged 50 or older with acute myeloid leukemia. Some clones in this sample may be carry-over from other donors' samples. The source material was peripheral blood mononuclear cells, sampled before stem cell transplant. V is TRBV18 and J is TRBJ2-5, with no clear D. The chain's CDR3 is CASSPRGVNFQETQYF. The CDR3 DNA reads as TGTGCCAGCTCCCCCCGTGGGGTTAATTTTCAGGAGACCCAGTACTTC.